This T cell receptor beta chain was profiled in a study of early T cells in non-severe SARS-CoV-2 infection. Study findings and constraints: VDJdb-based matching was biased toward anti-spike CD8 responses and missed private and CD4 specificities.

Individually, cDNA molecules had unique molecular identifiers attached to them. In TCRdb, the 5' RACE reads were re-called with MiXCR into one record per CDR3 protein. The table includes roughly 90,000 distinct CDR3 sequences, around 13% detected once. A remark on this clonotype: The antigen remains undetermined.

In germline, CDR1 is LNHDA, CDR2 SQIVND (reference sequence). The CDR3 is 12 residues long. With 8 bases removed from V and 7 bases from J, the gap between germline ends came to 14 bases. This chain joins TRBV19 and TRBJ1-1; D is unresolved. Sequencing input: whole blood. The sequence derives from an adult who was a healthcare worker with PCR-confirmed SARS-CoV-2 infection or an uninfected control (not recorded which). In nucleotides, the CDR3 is TGTGCCAGTCACCTCGGAGGAGGTGAAGCTTTCTTT. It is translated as CASHLGGGEAFF. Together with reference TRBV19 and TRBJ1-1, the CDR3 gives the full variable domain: DGGITQSPKYLFRKEGQNVTLSCEQNLNHDAMYWYRQDPGQGLRLIYYSQIVNDFQKGDIAEGYSVSREKKESFPLTVTSAQKNPTAFYLCASHLGGGEAFFGQGTRLTVV.